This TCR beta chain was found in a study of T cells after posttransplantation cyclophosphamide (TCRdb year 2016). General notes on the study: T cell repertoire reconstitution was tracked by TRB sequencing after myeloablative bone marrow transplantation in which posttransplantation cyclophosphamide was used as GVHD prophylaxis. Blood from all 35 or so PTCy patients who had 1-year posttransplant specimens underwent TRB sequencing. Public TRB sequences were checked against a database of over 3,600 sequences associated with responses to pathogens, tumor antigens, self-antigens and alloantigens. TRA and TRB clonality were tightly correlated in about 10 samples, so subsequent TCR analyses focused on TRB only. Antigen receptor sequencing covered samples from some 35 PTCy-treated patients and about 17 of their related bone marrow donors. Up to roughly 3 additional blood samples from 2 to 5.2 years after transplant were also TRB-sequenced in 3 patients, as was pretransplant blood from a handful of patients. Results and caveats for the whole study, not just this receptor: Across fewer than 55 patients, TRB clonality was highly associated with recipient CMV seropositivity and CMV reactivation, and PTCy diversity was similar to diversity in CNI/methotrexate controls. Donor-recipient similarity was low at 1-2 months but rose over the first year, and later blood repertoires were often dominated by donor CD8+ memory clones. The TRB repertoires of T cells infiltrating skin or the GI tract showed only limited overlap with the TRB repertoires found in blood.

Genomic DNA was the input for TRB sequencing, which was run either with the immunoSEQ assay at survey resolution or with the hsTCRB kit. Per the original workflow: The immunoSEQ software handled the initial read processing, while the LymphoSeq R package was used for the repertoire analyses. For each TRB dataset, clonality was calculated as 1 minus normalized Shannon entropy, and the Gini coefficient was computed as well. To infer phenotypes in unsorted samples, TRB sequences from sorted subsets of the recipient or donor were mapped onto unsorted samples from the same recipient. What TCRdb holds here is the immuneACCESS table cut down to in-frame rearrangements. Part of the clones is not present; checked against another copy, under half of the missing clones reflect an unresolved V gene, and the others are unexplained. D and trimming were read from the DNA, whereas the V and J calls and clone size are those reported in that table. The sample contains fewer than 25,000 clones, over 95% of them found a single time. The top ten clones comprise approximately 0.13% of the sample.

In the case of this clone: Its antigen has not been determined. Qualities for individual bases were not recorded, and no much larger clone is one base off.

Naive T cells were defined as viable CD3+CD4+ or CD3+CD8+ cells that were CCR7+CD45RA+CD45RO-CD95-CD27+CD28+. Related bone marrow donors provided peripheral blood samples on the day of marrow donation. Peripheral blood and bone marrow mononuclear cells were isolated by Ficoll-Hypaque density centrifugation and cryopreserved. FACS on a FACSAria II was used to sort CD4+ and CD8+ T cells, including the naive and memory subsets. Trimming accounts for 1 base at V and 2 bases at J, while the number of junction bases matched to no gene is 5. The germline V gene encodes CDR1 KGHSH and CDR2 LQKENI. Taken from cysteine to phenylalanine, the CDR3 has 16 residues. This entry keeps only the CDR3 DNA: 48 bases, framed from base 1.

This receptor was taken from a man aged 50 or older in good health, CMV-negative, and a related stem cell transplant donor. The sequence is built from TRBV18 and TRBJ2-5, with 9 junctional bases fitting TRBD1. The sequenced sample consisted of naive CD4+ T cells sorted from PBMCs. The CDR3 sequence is CASSPRTGDYQETQYF. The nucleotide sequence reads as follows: TGTGCCAGCTCACCACGGACAGGGGACTATCAAGAGACCCAGTACTTC.